This entry concerns a single T cell receptor beta chain. Samples underwent the assay at deep level. Sequenced by immunoSEQ multiplex PCR; TCRdb stores in-frame clones only, minus some. The table lists roughly 2.5 million clones, 90% to 95% of them singletons. The data derive from a study of shared clonotypes between healthy human individuals. Everyone who donated was a Caucasian adult who lived in Nashville, Tennessee. In the CD4+ fraction, cells were divided into CD45RA+ naive and CD45RA-negative memory subsets. The source is a man aged 18 to 30 in good health. The material sequenced was naive CD4+ T cells sorted from blood. Documented subset: CD45RA+ positively selected.

CDR3 coding DNA: TGCAGCGTTCTTATGGCCCGAAATCACAATGAGCAGTTCTTC. Translating gives CSVLMARNHNEQFF. The chain uses TRBV29-1 and TRBJ2-1; D gene unclear. V was shortened by 5 bases and J by 5 bases, with 16 bases between the two germline ends. CDR1 and CDR2 (germline): SQVTM, ANQGSEA. The length of the CDR3 is 14 residues.